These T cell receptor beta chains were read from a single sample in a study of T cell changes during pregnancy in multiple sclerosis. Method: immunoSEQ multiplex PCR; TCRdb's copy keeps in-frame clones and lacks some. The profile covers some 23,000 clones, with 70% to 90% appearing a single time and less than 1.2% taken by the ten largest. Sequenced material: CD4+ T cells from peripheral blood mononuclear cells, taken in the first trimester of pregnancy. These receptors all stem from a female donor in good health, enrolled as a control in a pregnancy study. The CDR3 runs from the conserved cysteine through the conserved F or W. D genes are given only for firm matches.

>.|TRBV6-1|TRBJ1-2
CASRPGNYGYTF
TGTGCCAGCCGCCCGGGGAACTATGGCTACACCTTC
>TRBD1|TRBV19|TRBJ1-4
CASTLPRRGRKLTNEKLFF
TGTGCCAGTACCCTCCCTCGGAGGGGGCGAAAGCTAACTAATGAAAAACTGTTTTTT
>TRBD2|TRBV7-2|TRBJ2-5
CASSDRGRVEETQYF
TGTGCCAGCAGCGACAGAGGGAGGGTAGAAGAGACCCAGTACTTC
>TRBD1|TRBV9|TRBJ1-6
CASSVDLGRQGAHSPLHF
TGTGCCAGCAGCGTAGATCTGGGGAGACAGGGGGCACATTCACCCCTCCACTTT
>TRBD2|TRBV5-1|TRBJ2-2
CASSLDPSGINTGELFF
TGCGCCAGCAGCTTGGATCCTAGCGGGATCAACACCGGGGAGCTGTTTTTT
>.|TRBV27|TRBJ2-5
CASSYSPRGGTQYF
TGTGCCAGCAGTTACTCCCCCCGAGGCGGGACCCAGTACTTC
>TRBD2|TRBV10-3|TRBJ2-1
CAISEREGHYEQFF
TGTGCCATCAGTGAGCGGGAGGGCCACTATGAGCAGTTCTTC
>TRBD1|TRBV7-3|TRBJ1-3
CASSLDRVGAGNTIYF
TGTGCCAGCAGCCTCGACAGGGTCGGCGCTGGAAACACCATATATTTT
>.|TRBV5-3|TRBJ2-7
CARSPPTVLYEQYF
TGTGCCAGAAGCCCACCGACAGTCCTCTACGAGCAGTACTTC
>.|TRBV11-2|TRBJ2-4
CASSPERVGIQYF
TGTGCCAGCAGTCCCGAGCGTGTGGGCATTCAGTACTTC
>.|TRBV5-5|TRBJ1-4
CASSLGGSKEKLFF
TGTGCCAGCAGCTTGGGGGGCTCAAAGGAAAAACTGTTTTTT
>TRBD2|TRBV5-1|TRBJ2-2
CASSRLAVNTGELFF
TGCGCCAGCAGTCGACTAGCGGTGAACACCGGGGAGCTGTTTTTT
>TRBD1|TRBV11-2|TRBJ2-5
CASSPLGTGKYQETQYF
TGTGCCAGCAGCCCCCTCGGGACAGGGAAGTACCAAGAGACCCAGTACTTC
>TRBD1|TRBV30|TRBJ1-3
CAWRGQGRNTIYF
TGTGCCTGGAGAGGACAGGGGCGAAACACCATATATTTT
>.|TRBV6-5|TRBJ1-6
CAAGTNSVSPLHF
TGTGCCGCAGGTACCAACTCGGTTTCACCCCTCCACTTT